This record concerns one TCR beta chain sequence. Its antigen is as yet unknown. Time point: patch test 1, 2 weeks after DPC sensitization. The treatment was: therapeutic diphenylcyclopropenone sensitization with weekly scalp DPC. This record belongs to a study of human T cells and chemical hapten exposure. Study background: Mostly female, the patients presented with alopecia areata, totalis or universalis. Study results and limitations: High-frequency TCRs, those above 1 in 1000, stayed the same after DPC sensitization.

The junction had 5 bases not matched to a gene; V was cut back by 4 bases and J by 4 bases. The CDR3 is 15 residues long. Germline V CDR1 and CDR2: MNHEY, SVGEGT. During construction of the library, unique molecular identifiers were attached to individual cDNA molecules for quantitative, reproducible TCR counting. TCRdb re-called the RACE reads with MiXCR, one entry per CDR3 protein. The sample shows 100,000 to 150,000 distinct CDR3 sequences, about 13% of them seen only once. The TCR originated in a man in his late teens or twenties with alopecia areata. Some clones in this sample may be carry-over from other donors' samples. Sequenced here: whole blood, sampled in connection with sensitization to the hapten diphenylcyclopropenone (DPC). The chain has TRBV6-2 or TRBV6-3 and TRBJ2-2; 8 bases fit TRBD2. The CDR3 reads CASSSASGRTGELFF. CDR3 coding DNA: TGTGCCAGCAGTTCGGCTAGCGGGCGCACCGGGGAGCTGTTTTTT.